These T cell receptor beta chains were read from a single sample in a study of shared clonotypes between healthy human individuals. TCRdb's copy holds only in-frame clones and misses some; the assay was immunoSEQ multiplex PCR. Of roughly 2.1 million clones listed, 85% to 95% are singletons. The sample was naive CD8+ T cells from PBMCs. Receptor source: a man aged 18-30 years in good health. Some clones in this sample may be carry-over from other donors' samples. The CDR3 runs from the conserved cysteine through the conserved F or W. A D gene is named only where the DNA matches it firmly. Clone size is stated in some rows and not others, as once, few, many or a class when expanded.

>19|.|.|TRBV15|TRBJ2-2
TGTGCCACCAGCAGAGATGGGGGCCGGCGACTAGTTACATTTGGGGAGCTGTTTTTT
CATSRDGGRRLVTFGELFF
>14|once|TRBD2|TRBV7-8|TRBJ2-7
TGTGCCAGCAGCACCCTAGCGGGTCCCTACGAGCAGTACTTC
CASSTLAGPYEQYF
>15|.|.|TRBV7-9|TRBJ2-7
TGTGCCAGCAGCCTCATGGTAGGCGAGGCCTACGAGCAGTACTTC
CASSLMVGEAYEQYF
>13|.|TRBD1|TRBV7-2|TRBJ2-2
TGTGCCAGCAGCGCCAGGGGGCGTGGGGAGCTGTTTTTT
CASSARGRGELFF
>12|.|.|TRBV7-9|TRBJ2-1
TGTGCCAGCACCCTCGGCGGCAATGAGCAGTTCTTC
CASTLGGNEQFF
>15|once|TRBD2|TRBV4-3|TRBJ2-1
TGCGCCAGCAGCCAAGATAGCGGGGTGTACAATGAGCAGTTCTTC
CASSQDSGVYNEQFF
>13|.|.|TRBV28|TRBJ1-1
TGTGCCAGCAGCGCAGACTGGGTAAGGGAAGCTTTCTTT
CASSADWVREAFF
>18|.|.|TRBV9|TRBJ1-2
TGTGCCAGCAGCGTCGACCAAGGGAGTCCCCCGCTTAACTATGGCTACACCTTC
CASSVDQGSPPLNYGYTF
>14|.|TRBD2|TRBV9|TRBJ2-3
TGTGCCAGCACGGTAGCGGGAGATTGGTATACGCAGTATTTT
CASTVAGDWYTQYF
>15|.|.|TRBV19|TRBJ2-2
TGTGCCAGTAGTCTAGGGGGTTATCCAACCGGGGAGCTGTTTTTT
CASSLGGYPTGELFF
>14|.|TRBD2|TRBV15|TRBJ2-7
TGTGCCACCAGCAGAGGGTTAGCGGGAGAAGAGCAGTACTTC
CATSRGLAGEEQYF
>15|.|.|TRBV13|TRBJ1-2
TGTGCCACCCAAGGGGGGGGGTACACTGCGTATGGCTACACCTTC
CATQGGGYTAYGYTF
>13|.|TRBD2|TRBV19|TRBJ2-7
TGTGCCAGTTCTGCGGGAGTTGGCTACGAGCAGTACTTC
CASSAGVGYEQYF
>15|.|.|TRBV4-1|TRBJ2-7
TGCGCCAGCAGCCAAGATCGCACGTACTCCTACGAGCAGTACTTC
CASSQDRTYSYEQYF
>15|once|TRBD2|TRBV27|TRBJ2-5
TGTGCCAGCAGTTCACTAGCGGAGGGGGTAATGGCCCAGTACTTC
CASSSLAEGVMAQYF
>11|.|.|TRBV6-5|TRBJ2-5
TGTGCCAGCTCGGAACAAGAGACCCAGTACTTC
CASSEQETQYF
>13|.|.|TRBV30|TRBJ1-1
TGTGCCTGGAGTGTGGGAGGGGGCACTGAAGCTTTCTTT
CAWSVGGGTEAFF
>16|.|.|TRBV19|TRBJ2-7
TGTGCCAGTAGTCCCCGAGGGGGACCGGGTTTTCGGGAGCAGTACTTC
CASSPRGGPGFREQYF
>14|.|.|TRBV5-5|TRBJ2-7
TGTGCCAGCAGCTTCCCACAGGGAACATACGAGCAGTACTTC
CASSFPQGTYEQYF
>16|.|.|TRBV9|TRBJ2-3
TGTGCCAGCAGCCCCAGGTTAGCGGCGACCACAGATACGCAGTATTTT
CASSPRLAATTDTQYF
>12|once|.|TRBV19|TRBJ2-7
TGTGCCAGTAGTGTCCGGGGTCGCGAGCAGTACTTC
CASSVRGREQYF
>16|.|.|TRBV5-6|TRBJ1-1
TGTGCCAGCAGCCCGGGGGACGCCGAGCCGCATCCTGAAGCTTTCTTT
CASSPGDAEPHPEAFF
>14|.|.|TRBV7-9|TRBJ2-4
TGTGCCAGCAGCTTATCCCCGACAGCCACAATTCAGTACTTC
CASSLSPTATIQYF
>18|.|.|TRBV28|TRBJ1-5
TGTGCCAGCAGTCCCTCGGGTGGGGGGCGAAGGAGCAATCAGCCCCAGCATTTT
CASSPSGGGRRSNQPQHF
>15|.|TRBD1|TRBV7-6|TRBJ2-1
TGTGCCAGCAGCTTATACAGGGGACCGAACAATGAGCAGTTCTTC
CASSLYRGPNNEQFF
>17|.|.|TRBV5-6|TRBJ2-3
TGTGCCAGCAGCTTGCGGGGGCAGCATAAGAGCACAGATACGCAGTATTTT
CASSLRGQHKSTDTQYF
>16|.|.|TRBV29-1|TRBJ2-5
TGCAGCGTTGCTGACTGGACGCGGACTCCAAGGGAGACCCAGTACTTC
CSVADWTRTPRETQYF
>13|.|TRBD1|TRBV2|TRBJ1-3
TGTGCCAGCAGGGAACAGGGGGGAAACACCATATATTTT
CASREQGGNTIYF
>14|few|TRBD1|TRBV10-3|TRBJ1-1
TGTGCCATCAACCCGGGACAGAAGAACACTGAAGCTTTCTTT
CAINPGQKNTEAFF
>11|.|.|TRBV5-6|TRBJ2-7
TGTGCCAGCAGCTTTGCGGGCGAGCAGTACTTC
CASSFAGEQYF
>14|.|TRBD1|TRBV9|TRBJ2-7
TGTGCCAGCAGCGCAAGACAGGGGCGCAGCGAGCAGTACTTC
CASSARQGRSEQYF
>12|.|.|TRBV27|TRBJ2-7
TGTGCCAGCAGCCCTTCAGCCTACGAGCAGTACTTC
CASSPSAYEQYF
>14|.|TRBD1|TRBV5-6|TRBJ2-7
TGTGCCAGCAGTTCAGGGGGATCTACCTACGAGCAGTACTTC
CASSSGGSTYEQYF
>12|.|.|TRBV10-1|TRBJ1-2
TGCGCCAGCAGTGCGGACAGCTATGGCTACACCTTC
CASSADSYGYTF
>14|.|TRBD1|TRBV27|TRBJ2-1
TGTGCCAGCAGTCAATTAGGGGACAGGGTTGAGCAGTTCTTC
CASSQLGDRVEQFF
>18|.|TRBD1|TRBV19|TRBJ1-5
TGTGCCAGTAGTATAGATCTATCGGACAGGGGAAGCAATCAGCCCCAGCATTTT
CASSIDLSDRGSNQPQHF
>13|once|TRBD1|TRBV7-9|TRBJ2-5
TGTGCCAGCAGGGGGACAGGGACGGAGACCCAGTACTTC
CASRGTGTETQYF
>15|.|.|TRBV27|TRBJ2-1
TGTGCCAGCAGTTTATCTAAGCCCCCCATCAATGAGCAGTTCTTC
CASSLSKPPINEQFF
>14|.|.|TRBV6-6|TRBJ1-1
TGTGCCAGCAGTTCCGGGACAACGAACACTGAAGCTTTCTTT
CASSSGTTNTEAFF
>15|.|.|TRBV19|TRBJ2-1
TGTGCCAGTAGTATAGTGCCCGGTCTCTTCAATGAGCAGTTCTTC
CASSIVPGLFNEQFF
>12|once|.|TRBV7-9|TRBJ2-7
TGTGCCAGCAGCCCCGGGACTCACGAGCAGTACTTC
CASSPGTHEQYF
>13|.|.|TRBV27|TRBJ1-1
TGTGCCAGCAGTTTTCCGGGGGGCACTGAAGCTTTCTTT
CASSFPGGTEAFF
>19|.|TRBD2|TRBV11-2|TRBJ2-1
TGTGCCAGCAGCCCGGCGAGCGGGAGCCGTTTTGGCTCCTACAATGAGCAGTTCTTC
CASSPASGSRFGSYNEQFF
>14|once|.|TRBV7-2|TRBJ2-5
TGTGCCAGCCGCACACGGAGTTTGTTAGAGACCCAGTACTTC
CASRTRSLLETQYF
>15|.|.|TRBV4-2|TRBJ1-3
TGTGCCAGCAGCCAATACAGTAGCTCTGGAAACACCATATATTTT
CASSQYSSSGNTIYF
>14|.|.|TRBV19|TRBJ2-1
TGTGCCAGTAAAGACGGAAGCTCCTACAATGAGCAGTTCTTC
CASKDGSSYNEQFF
>15|.|.|TRBV6-1|TRBJ1-2
TGTGCCAGCAGTGAAAGGGTACGGAAAGTCAATAGCTACACCTTC
CASSERVRKVNSYTF
>10|.|TRBD1|TRBV20-1|TRBJ2-5
TGCAGTCACAGGGGAGAGACCCAGTACTTC
CSHRGETQYF
>14|.|.|TRBV10-3|TRBJ2-1
TGTGCCATCAGTGCCGGGAGCTCCTACAATGAGCAGTTCTTC
CAISAGSSYNEQFF
>14|.|TRBD2|TRBV13|TRBJ2-7
TGTGCCAGCAGCCCGGGTAGCGGGGCCTACGAGCAGTACTTC
CASSPGSGAYEQYF
>14|.|.|TRBV19|TRBJ1-2
TGTGCCAGTCTACAGGCCCGGGACGGTGATGGCTACACCTTC
CASLQARDGDGYTF
>14|.|TRBD1|TRBV14|TRBJ1-2
TGTGCCAGCAGCCCCAGGGGGCTTGGCTATGGCTACACCTTC
CASSPRGLGYGYTF
>14|.|TRBD1|TRBV27|TRBJ2-2
TGTGCCAGCAGCGTCACAGGGGGCACCGGGGAGCTGTTTTTT
CASSVTGGTGELFF
>17|.|.|TRBV9|TRBJ1-3
TGTGCCAGCAGCGTTTCCTCCACGGGAGACGCTGGAAACACCATATATTTT
CASSVSSTGDAGNTIYF
>13|.|.|TRBV27|TRBJ2-7
TGTGCCAGCAGTTTATCAGGAGGTTACGAGCAGTACTTC
CASSLSGGYEQYF
>15|.|TRBD2|TRBV30|TRBJ2-3
TGTGCCTGGAGAGGACTAGCGGGAAGCACAGATACGCAGTATTTT
CAWRGLAGSTDTQYF
>15|.|TRBD1|TRBV5-1|TRBJ2-7
TGCGCCAGCAGCTTAGGACAGGGGATAACCTACGAGCAGTACTTC
CASSLGQGITYEQYF
>13|once|.|TRBV9|TRBJ2-1
TGTGCCAGCAGCGCCGGGGGGCAGAATGAGCAGTTCTTC
CASSAGGQNEQFF
>13|.|.|TRBV27|TRBJ1-2
TGTGCCAGCAGTTTGGAGGGTTTGGGTGGCTACACCTTC
CASSLEGLGGYTF